This is a list of T cell receptor beta chains from one sample in a study of cytomegalovirus exposure and HLA in healthy donors. Clones were sequenced by immunoSEQ multiplex PCR, and TCRdb holds only the in-frame ones, with some missing. The repertoire holds 200,000 to 300,000 clones, about 90% seen once, with more than 10% in the top ten. The sequencing input was PBMCs. Receptor source: a man aged 18 to 29 in good health and CMV-seropositive. Each CDR3 is given with its conserved first and last residue.

V: TRBV11-2
CDR3: CASSAPEGLISYEQYF

V: TRBV5-1
CDR3: CASSLDEGVPYNEQFF

V: TRBV7-9
CDR3: CASSENTEAFF

V: TRBV25-1
CDR3: CASSLTSGSVNEQFF

V: TRBV10-2
CDR3: CASSEGHPYEQYF

V: TRBV6-8
CDR3: CASSPGGASGNTIYF

V: TRBV5-1
CDR3: CASSLDPNEKLFF

V: TRBV29-1
CDR3: CSVQTSFYGYTF

V: TRBV5-1
CDR3: CASSLGQGFHEQYF

V: TRBV4-1
CDR3: CASSQGGQGPNYGYTF

V: TRBV10-3
CDR3: CAIRPQGSGANVLTF

V: TRBV30
CDR3: CAWSVGQGVGYTF

V: TRBV18
CDR3: CASSPTGGQPQHF